This record covers a single T cell receptor beta chain. The antigen is unknown. This entry belongs to a study of long-term antiretroviral therapy in people with HIV. Study observations and caveats: Blood collection from about 2004 to 2017 possibly occurred under older ART regimens.

A v3.0 immunoSEQ assay was performed at survey level. Data came from immunoSEQ multiplex PCR; TCRdb stores just in-frame clones and leaves some out. The table has about 48,000 clones, approximately 79% seen once. Trimming took 7 bases from V and 6 from J, leaving 19 bases between them. This CDR3 has 14 amino acids. The germline V gene encodes CDR1 MNHEY and CDR2 SMNVEV (reference sequence). This receptor was identified in a woman under 30 with HIV. V is TRBV27 and J is TRBJ2-7; the D call may be TRBD1 or TRBD2 (5 bases each). The specimen was unsorted PBMCs, collected 0.8 years after starting antiretroviral therapy. CDR3 nucleotide sequence: TGTGCCAGCACCGTGACGAGGGGAACCGGCGAGCAGTACTTC. This encodes CASTVTRGTGEQYF.